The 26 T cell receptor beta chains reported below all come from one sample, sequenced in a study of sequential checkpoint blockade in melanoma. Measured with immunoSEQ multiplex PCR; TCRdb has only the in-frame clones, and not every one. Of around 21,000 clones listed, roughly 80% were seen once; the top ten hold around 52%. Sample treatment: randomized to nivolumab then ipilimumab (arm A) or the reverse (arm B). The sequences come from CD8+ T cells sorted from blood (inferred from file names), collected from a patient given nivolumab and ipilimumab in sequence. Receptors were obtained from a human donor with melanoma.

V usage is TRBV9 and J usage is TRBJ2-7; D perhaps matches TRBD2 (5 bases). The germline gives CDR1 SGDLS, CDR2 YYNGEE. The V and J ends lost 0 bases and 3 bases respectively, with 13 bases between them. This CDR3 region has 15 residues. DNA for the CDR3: TGTGCCAGCAGCGTAGTCGGGGTTGGCGACTACGAGCAGTACTTC. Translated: CASSVVGVGDYEQYF.

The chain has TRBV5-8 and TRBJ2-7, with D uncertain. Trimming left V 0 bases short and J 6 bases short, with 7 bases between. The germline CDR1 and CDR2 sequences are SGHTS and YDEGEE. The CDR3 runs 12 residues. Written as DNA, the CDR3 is TGTGCCAGCAGCTTGGGAGGTTCCGAGCAGTACTTC. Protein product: CASSLGGSEQYF.

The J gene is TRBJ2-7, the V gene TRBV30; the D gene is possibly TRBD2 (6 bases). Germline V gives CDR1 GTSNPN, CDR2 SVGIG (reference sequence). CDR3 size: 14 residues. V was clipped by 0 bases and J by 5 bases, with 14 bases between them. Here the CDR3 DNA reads TGTGCCTGGAGTGTACGGGGGAGTTACGACGAGCAGTACTTC. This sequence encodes CAWSVRGSYDEQYF.

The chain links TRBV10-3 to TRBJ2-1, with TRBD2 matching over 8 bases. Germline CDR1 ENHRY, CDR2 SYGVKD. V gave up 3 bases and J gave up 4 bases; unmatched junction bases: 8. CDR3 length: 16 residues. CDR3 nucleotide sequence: TGTGCCATCAGTGACTCCGGGGGGGCTTCGTACAATGAGCAGTTCTTC. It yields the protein CAISDSGGASYNEQFF.

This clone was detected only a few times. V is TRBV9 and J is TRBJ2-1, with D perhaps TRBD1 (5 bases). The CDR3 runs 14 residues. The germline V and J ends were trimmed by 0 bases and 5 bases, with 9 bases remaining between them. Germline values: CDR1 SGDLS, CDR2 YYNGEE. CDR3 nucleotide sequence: TGTGCCAGCAGCGTAGCTCAGGGAAACAATGAGCAGTTCTTC. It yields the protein CASSVAQGNNEQFF.

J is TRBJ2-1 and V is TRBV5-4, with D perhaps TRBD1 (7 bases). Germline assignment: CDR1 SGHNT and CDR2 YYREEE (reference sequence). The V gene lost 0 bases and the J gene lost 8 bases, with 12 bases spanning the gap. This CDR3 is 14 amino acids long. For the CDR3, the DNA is TGTGCCAGCAGCTTGGCCAGGGGGGAGGATGAGCAGTTCTTC. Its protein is CASSLARGEDEQFF.

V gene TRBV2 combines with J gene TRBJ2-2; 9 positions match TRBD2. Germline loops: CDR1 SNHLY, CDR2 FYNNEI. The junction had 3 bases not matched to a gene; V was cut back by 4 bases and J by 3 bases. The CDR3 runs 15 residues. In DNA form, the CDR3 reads TGTGCCAGCAGTGGACTAGCGGAGTACACCGGGGAGCTGTTTTTT. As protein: CASSGLAEYTGELFF.

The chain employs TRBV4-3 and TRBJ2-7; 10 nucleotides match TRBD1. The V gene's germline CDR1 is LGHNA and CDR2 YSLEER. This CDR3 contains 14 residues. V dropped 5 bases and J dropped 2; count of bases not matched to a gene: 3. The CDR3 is CASSAGQGAYEQYF. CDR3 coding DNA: TGCGCCAGCAGCGCAGGACAGGGGGCCTACGAGCAGTACTTC.

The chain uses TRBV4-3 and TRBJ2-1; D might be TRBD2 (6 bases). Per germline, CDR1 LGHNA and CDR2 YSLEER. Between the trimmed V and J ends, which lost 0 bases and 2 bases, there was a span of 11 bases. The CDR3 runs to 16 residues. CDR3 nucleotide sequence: TGCGCCAGCAGCCAAGAATCGGGACTCACCTACAATGAGCAGTTCTTC. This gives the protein CASSQESGLTYNEQFF.

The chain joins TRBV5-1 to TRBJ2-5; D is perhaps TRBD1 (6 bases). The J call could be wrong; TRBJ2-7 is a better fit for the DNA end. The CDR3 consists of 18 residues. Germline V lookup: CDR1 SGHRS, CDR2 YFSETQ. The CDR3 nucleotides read TGCGCCAGCAGCCCTCGATTCCAGAACAGGGTTTTGTCCTACGAGCAGTACTTC. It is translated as CASSPRFQNRVLSYEQYF.

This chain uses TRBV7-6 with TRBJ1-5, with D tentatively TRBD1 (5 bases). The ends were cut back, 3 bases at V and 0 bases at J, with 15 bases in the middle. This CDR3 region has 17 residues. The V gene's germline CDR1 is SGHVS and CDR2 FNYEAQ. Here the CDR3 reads CASSLKQATDSNQPQHF. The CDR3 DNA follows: TGTGCCAGCAGCTTGAAACAGGCTACCGATAGCAATCAGCCCCAGCATTTT.

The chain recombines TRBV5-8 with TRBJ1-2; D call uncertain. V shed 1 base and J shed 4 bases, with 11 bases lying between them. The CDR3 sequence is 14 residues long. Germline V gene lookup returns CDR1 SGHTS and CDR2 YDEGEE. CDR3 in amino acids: CASSLHEAGYGYTF. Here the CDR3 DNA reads TGTGCCAGCAGCTTGCACGAGGCGGGCTATGGCTACACCTTC.

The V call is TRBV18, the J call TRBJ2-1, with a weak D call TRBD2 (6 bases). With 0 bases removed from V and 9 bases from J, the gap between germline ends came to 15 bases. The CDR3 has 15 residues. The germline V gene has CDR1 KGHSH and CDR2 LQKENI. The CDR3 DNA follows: TGTGCCAGCTCACCACCGGACAACCCCGGGGGTGAGCAGTTCTTC. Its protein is CASSPPDNPGGEQFF.

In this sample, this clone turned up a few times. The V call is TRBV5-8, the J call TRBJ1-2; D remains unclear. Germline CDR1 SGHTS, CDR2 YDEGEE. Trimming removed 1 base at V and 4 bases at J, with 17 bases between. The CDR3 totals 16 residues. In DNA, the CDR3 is TGTGCCAGCAGCTTGTCAGGTTCCCCTCTTCCCTATGGCTACACCTTC. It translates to CASSLSGSPLPYGYTF.

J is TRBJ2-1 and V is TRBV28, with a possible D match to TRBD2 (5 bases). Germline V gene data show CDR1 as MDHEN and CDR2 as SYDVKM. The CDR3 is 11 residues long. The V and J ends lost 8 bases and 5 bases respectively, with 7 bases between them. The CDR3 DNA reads TGTGCCAGCGGGAGAAACAATGAGCAGTTCTTC. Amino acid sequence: CASGRNNEQFF.

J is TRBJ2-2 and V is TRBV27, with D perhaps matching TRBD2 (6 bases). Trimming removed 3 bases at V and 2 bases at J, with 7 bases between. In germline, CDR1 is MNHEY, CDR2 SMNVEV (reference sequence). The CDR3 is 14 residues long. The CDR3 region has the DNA TGTGCCAGCAGTTTGGGACTCAACACCGGGGAGCTGTTTTTT. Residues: CASSLGLNTGELFF.

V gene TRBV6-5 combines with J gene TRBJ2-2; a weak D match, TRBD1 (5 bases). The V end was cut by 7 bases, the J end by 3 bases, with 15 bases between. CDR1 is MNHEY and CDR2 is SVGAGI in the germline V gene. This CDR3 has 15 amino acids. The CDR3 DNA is TGTGCCAGCACTCAGGGCGAGATATACACCGGGGAGCTGTTTTTT. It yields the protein CASTQGEIYTGELFF.

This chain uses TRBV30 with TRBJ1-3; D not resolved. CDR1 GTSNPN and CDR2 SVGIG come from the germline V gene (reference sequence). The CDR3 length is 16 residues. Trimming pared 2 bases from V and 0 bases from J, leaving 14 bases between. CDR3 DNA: TGTGCCTGGAGTCAACCAAGACTGATCTCTGGAAACACCATATATTTT. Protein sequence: CAWSQPRLISGNTIYF. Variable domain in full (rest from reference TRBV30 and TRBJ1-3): SQTIHQWPATLVQPVGSPLSLECTVEGTSNPNLYWYRQAAGRGLQLLFYSVGIGQISSEVPQNLSASRPQDRQFILSSKKLLLSDSGFYLCAWSQPRLISGNTIYFGEGSWLTVV.

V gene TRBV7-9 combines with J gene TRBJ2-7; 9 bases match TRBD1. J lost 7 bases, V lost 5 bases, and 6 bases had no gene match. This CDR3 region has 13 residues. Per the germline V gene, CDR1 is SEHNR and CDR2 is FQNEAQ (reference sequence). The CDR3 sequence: CASSRDRAVEQYF. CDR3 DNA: TGTGCCAGCAGCCGGGACAGGGCGGTAGAGCAGTACTTC.

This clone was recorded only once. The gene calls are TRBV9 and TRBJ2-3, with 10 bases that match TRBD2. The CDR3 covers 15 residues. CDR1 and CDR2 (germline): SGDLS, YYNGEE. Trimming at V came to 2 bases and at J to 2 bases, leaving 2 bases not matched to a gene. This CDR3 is CASSVSGGSTDTQYF. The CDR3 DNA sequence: TGTGCCAGCAGCGTTAGCGGGGGGTCCACAGATACGCAGTATTTT.

The CDR3 coding sequence is TGTGCCAGCAGCTTCCCGTCAGGGGCTCAAGAGCAGTACTTC. It encodes CASSFPSGAQEQYF. The rearrangement joins TRBV7-9 to TRBJ2-7, with D possibly matching TRBD1 (6 bases). The CDR3 runs to 14 residues. Germline V lookup: CDR1 SEHNR, CDR2 FQNEAQ (reference sequence). V was clipped by 3 bases and J by 7 bases, with 16 bases between them.

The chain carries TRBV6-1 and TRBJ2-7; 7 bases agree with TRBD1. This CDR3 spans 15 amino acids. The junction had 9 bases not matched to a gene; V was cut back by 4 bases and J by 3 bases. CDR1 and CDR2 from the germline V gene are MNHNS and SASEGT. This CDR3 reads CASSALPGDSYEQYF. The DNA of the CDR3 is TGTGCCAGCAGTGCCCTCCCCGGGGACAGCTACGAGCAGTACTTC.

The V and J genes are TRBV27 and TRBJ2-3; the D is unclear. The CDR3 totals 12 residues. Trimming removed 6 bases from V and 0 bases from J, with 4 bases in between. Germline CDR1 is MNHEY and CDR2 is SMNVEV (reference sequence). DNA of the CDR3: TGTGCCAGCAGCCCAAGCACAGATACGCAGTATTTT. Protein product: CASSPSTDTQYF.

CDR3 sequence (DNA): TGTGCCAGCAGCTCGACTAGCGGGGGATACGAGCAGTACTTC. Amino acids: CASSSTSGGYEQYF. The rearrangement joins TRBV7-8 to TRBJ2-7; 12 bases align to TRBD2. Germline lookup yields CDR1 SGHVS and CDR2 FQNEAQ. This CDR3 has 14 residues. The V and J ends lost 4 bases and 4 bases, in that order; junction bases with no gene match: 2.

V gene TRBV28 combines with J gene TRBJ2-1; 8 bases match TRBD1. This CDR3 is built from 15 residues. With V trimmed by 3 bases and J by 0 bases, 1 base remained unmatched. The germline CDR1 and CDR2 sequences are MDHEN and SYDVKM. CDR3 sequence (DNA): TGTGCCAGCAGTTTGGGGACAGGCTCCTACAATGAGCAGTTCTTC. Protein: CASSLGTGSYNEQFF.

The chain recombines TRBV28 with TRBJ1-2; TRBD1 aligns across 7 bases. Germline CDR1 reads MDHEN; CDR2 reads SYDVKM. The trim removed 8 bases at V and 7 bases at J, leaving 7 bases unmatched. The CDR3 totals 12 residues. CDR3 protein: CASDRVGSGYTF. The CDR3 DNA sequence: TGTGCCAGCGACAGGGTCGGATCTGGCTACACCTTC.